Below, 32 T cell receptor beta chains from the same sample are listed, as sequenced in a study of T cell responses to AZD1222 COVID-19 vaccine. Some clones are missing from TCRdb's copy, which holds only in-frame ones; the method was immunoSEQ multiplex PCR. Among tens of thousands of clones listed, around 85% were seen once. Sequenced here: peripheral blood, sampled on day 0 of MenACWY control vaccination. The source of these receptors is an adult in good health.

The V call is TRBV7-9, the J call TRBJ2-1, with 10 bases aligning to TRBD1. V lost 2 bases and J lost 8; bases outside the gene matches: 6. CDR1 SEHNR and CDR2 FQNEAQ come from the germline V gene (reference sequence). The CDR3 is 15 amino acids. In DNA, the CDR3 is TGTGCCAGCAGCTTACCAAAGACAGGGGGCGATGAGCAGTTCTTC. Protein: CASSLPKTGGDEQFF.

The rearrangement links TRBV7-9 to TRBJ1-4; TRBD1 matches 9 bases. After removal of 2 bases from V and 6 bases from J, the junction contained 1 base not matched to a gene. Germline values: CDR1 SEHNR, CDR2 FQNEAQ (reference sequence). The CDR3 length is 14 residues. The CDR3 loop is CASSLTGGDEKLFF. CDR3 nucleotides: TGTGCCAGCAGCTTAACAGGGGGCGATGAAAAACTGTTTTTT.

This sequence joins TRBV6-1 and TRBJ2-7; a possible D gene is TRBD2 (6 bases). V lost 3 bases to trimming and J lost 0 bases, with 12 bases between them. The CDR3 sequence is 15 residues long. Germline V CDR1 and CDR2: MNHNS, SASEGT. In DNA, the CDR3 is TGTGCCAGCAGTGATTTGGACGGGAGCTCCTACGAGCAGTACTTC. Translation: CASSDLDGSSYEQYF.

There are a few counts of this clone. The chain joins TRBV2 to TRBJ1-1; 9 nucleotides agree with TRBD1. Germline-derived CDR1 and CDR2 are SNHLY and FYNNEI. The ends lost 5 bases at V and 5 bases at J; junction bases unmatched: 6. This CDR3 comprises 14 residues. The CDR3 DNA reads as TGTGCCAGCAGTTACAGGGGGCTGGGGACTGAAGCTTTCTTT. It encodes CASSYRGLGTEAFF.

Details on this clone: This sample also contains other DNA sequences that code for the same CDR3. The gene calls are TRBV28 and TRBJ2-5; 7 nucleotides align to TRBD2. This CDR3 has 13 amino acids. In germline, CDR1 is MDHEN, CDR2 SYDVKM. The V and J ends lost 3 bases and 2 bases, in that order; junction bases with no gene match: 0. The CDR3 is CASSLGGQETQYF. In DNA, the CDR3 is TGTGCCAGCAGTTTGGGGGGGCAAGAGACCCAGTACTTC.

The chain combines TRBV12-5 with TRBJ2-3; D gene unclear. Germline V gene sequence: CDR1 LGHNT, CDR2 FRNRAP. With 0 bases removed from V and 1 base from J, the gap between germline ends came to 20 bases. CDR3 length: 19 residues. CDR3 residues: CASGLVLSVFLDGTDTQYF. DNA of the CDR3: TGTGCTAGTGGTTTGGTACTCTCCGTCTTTTTAGACGGCACAGATACGCAGTATTTT. The full variable domain, completed using reference TRBV12-5 and TRBJ2-3, is DARVTQTPRHKVTEMGQEVTMRCQPILGHNTVFWYRQTMMQGLELLAYFRNRAPLDDSGMPKDRFSAEMPDATLATLKIQPSEPRDSAVYFCASGLVLSVFLDGTDTQYFGPGTRLTVL.

V and J are TRBV6-5 and TRBJ1-1; D gene unclear. V lost 8 bases to trimming and J lost 10 bases, with 14 bases between them. Germline V CDR1 and CDR2: MNHEY, SVGAGI. CDR3 length equals 11 residues. CDR3 loop: CASGRGGRAFF. CDR3 DNA: TGTGCCAGCGGGCGGGGAGGGCGAGCTTTCTTT.

The chain links TRBV28 to TRBJ1-5; TRBD1 agrees at 12 bases. The CDR3 totals 18 residues. The germline V gene has CDR1 MDHEN and CDR2 SYDVKM. Trimming cost V 6 bases and J 1 base; bases outside gene matches: 10. Written as DNA, the CDR3 is TGTGCCAGCAGCCCGGGCCCGGGACAGGGGGCCAGCAATCAGCCCCAGCATTTT. It codes for CASSPGPGQGASNQPQHF. Filled out from reference TRBV28 and TRBJ1-5, the complete variable domain reads DVKVTQSSRYLVKRTGEKVFLECVQDMDHENMFWYRQDPGLGLRLIYFSYDVKMKEKGDIPEGYSVSREKKERFSLILESASTNQTSMYLCASSPGPGQGASNQPQHFGDGTRLSIL.

The V call is TRBV11-3, the J call TRBJ2-2, with 11 bases aligning to TRBD1. CDR1 is SGHNT and CDR2 is YENEEA in the germline V gene. V lost 1 base to trimming and J lost 3 bases; unmatched junction nucleotides: 4. The CDR3 is made up of 17 amino acids. CDR3 nucleotides: TGTGCCAGCAGCTTAGGTGGACAGGGGGCTCACACCGGGGAGCTGTTTTTT. Protein sequence: CASSLGGQGAHTGELFF.

The chain carries TRBV28 and TRBJ1-3; a possible D gene is TRBD1 (5 bases). Germline loops: CDR1 MDHEN, CDR2 SYDVKM. Trimming took 3 bases from V and 2 from J, leaving 17 bases between them. The CDR3 has 17 amino acids. The CDR3 protein is CASSFSGQGSPGNTIYF. The CDR3 DNA sequence: TGTGCCAGCAGTTTCTCCGGGCAGGGAAGTCCTGGAAACACCATATATTTT.

This clone was seen a few times. The genes are TRBV27 and TRBJ1-6; tentative D call: TRBD1 (6 bases). Germline CDR1 is MNHEY and CDR2 is SMNVEV (reference sequence). The V end lost 6 bases, the J end lost 7 bases, and 16 bases lay between the germline ends. The length of the CDR3 is 15 residues. The CDR3 sequence: CASRGGRRGNSPLHF. CDR3 DNA: TGTGCCAGCAGAGGGGGACGGAGGGGGAATTCACCCCTCCACTTT.

This clone has more than one count but fewer than ten. The genes are TRBV3-1 (or the pseudogene TRBV3-2) and TRBJ2-1, with TRBD2 matching 7 bases. V gave up 6 bases and J gave up 2 bases; unmatched junction bases: 4. This CDR3 has 14 amino acids. Germline CDR1 and CDR2: LGHDT and YNNKEL (reference sequence). CDR3 amino acids: CASRRGTPYNEQFF. CDR3 DNA sequence: TGTGCCAGCAGGCGGGGGACTCCCTACAATGAGCAGTTCTTC.

CDR3 bases: TGCGCCAGCAGCCATCCCGCGGGAAATCAGCCCCAGCATTTT. Its translation is CASSHPAGNQPQHF. V gene TRBV4-1 combines with J gene TRBJ1-5; the D is unclear. Trimming removed 3 bases from V and 4 bases from J, with 10 bases in between. CDR3 length equals 14 residues. Per germline, CDR1 MGHRA and CDR2 YSYEKL.

V and J are TRBV28 and TRBJ1-1; D possibly corresponds to TRBD1 (5 bases). This CDR3 spans 12 amino acids. Germline V gene sequence: CDR1 MDHEN, CDR2 SYDVKM. V lost 4 bases and J 8 bases, leaving 11 bases between the germline ends. CDR3: CASSSPTAEAFF. In nucleotides, the CDR3 is TGTGCCAGCAGTTCTCCGACAGCAGAAGCTTTCTTT.

The chain couples TRBV28 to TRBJ2-1, with 10 nucleotides matching TRBD1. Trimming removed 5 bases from V and 3 bases from J; junction bases left unmatched: 7. This CDR3 comprises 16 residues. The germline V gene has CDR1 MDHEN and CDR2 SYDVKM. The CDR3 region is CASSLTGTGVYNEQFF. CDR3 nucleotide sequence: TGTGCCAGCAGTCTAACCGGGACAGGGGTCTACAATGAGCAGTTCTTC.

This clone appeared a few times. The V call is TRBV4-1, the J call TRBJ1-1; the match to TRBD1 covers 10 bases. The CDR3 extends over 17 amino acids. V trimming: 0 bases; J trimming: 1 base; junction bases outside the gene matches: 5. Per the germline V gene, CDR1 is MGHRA and CDR2 is YSYEKL. CDR3 DNA sequence: TGCGCCAGCAGCCAAGATCGGGGGACAGGGGCGAACACTGAAGCTTTCTTT. This sequence encodes CASSQDRGTGANTEAFF.

The J gene is TRBJ2-1, the V gene TRBV6-4, with D maybe TRBD1 (5 bases). V was pared by 4 bases and J by 1 base, with 14 bases between. There are 16 residues in the CDR3. Germline V CDR1 and CDR2: MRHNA, SNTAGT. CDR3 protein: CASSVGRGLSYNEQFF. DNA of the CDR3: TGTGCCAGCAGTGTTGGAAGGGGTTTGTCCTACAATGAGCAGTTCTTC.

The chain carries TRBV6-5 and TRBJ2-3; 9 nucleotides align to TRBD1. The CDR3 runs to 15 residues. The germline CDR1 and CDR2 sequences are MNHEY and SVGAGI. After removal of 6 bases from V and 2 bases from J, the junction contained 6 bases not matched to a gene. CDR3: CASSAGQGPTDTQYF. CDR3 sequence (DNA): TGTGCCAGCAGCGCGGGACAGGGTCCCACAGATACGCAGTATTTT.

The V gene is TRBV30, the J gene TRBJ1-5; D is unresolved. CDR3 length: 14 residues. Germline loops: CDR1 GTSNPN, CDR2 SVGIG (reference sequence). Between the trimmed V and J ends, which lost 2 bases and 0 bases, there was a span of 8 bases. Here the CDR3 reads CAWSFMDSNQPQHF. In nucleotides, the CDR3 is TGTGCCTGGAGTTTCATGGATAGCAATCAGCCCCAGCATTTT.

This clone has a single count. The gene calls are TRBV27 and TRBJ2-3; no clear D gene. The CDR3 sequence is 15 residues long. Trimming stripped 3 bases from V and 2 bases from J, with 12 bases between. CDR1 and CDR2 from the germline V gene are MNHEY and SMNVEV (reference sequence). As DNA, the CDR3 is TGTGCCAGCAGTTTGTCCCGATTCCCCACAGATACGCAGTATTTT. Translating gives CASSLSRFPTDTQYF.

This chain uses TRBV5-4 with TRBJ2-3; 7 nucleotides agree with TRBD2. The germline CDR1 and CDR2 sequences are SGHNT and YYREEE (reference sequence). The CDR3 loop spans 15 amino acids. The trim removed 0 bases at V and 3 bases at J, leaving 4 bases unmatched. The CDR3 sequence: CASSLARTRTDTQYF. As DNA, the CDR3 is TGTGCCAGCAGCTTGGCCAGGACTAGAACAGATACGCAGTATTTT.

The J gene is TRBJ1-2, the V gene TRBV5-4; the D gene is possibly TRBD1 (5 bases). V lost 0 bases to trimming and J lost 2 bases, with 14 bases between them. The CDR3 runs 16 residues. Germline V gene lookup returns CDR1 SGHNT and CDR2 YYREEE (reference sequence). The CDR3: CASSLEGTRSNYGYTF. CDR3 DNA sequence: TGTGCCAGCAGCTTGGAGGGGACTCGTTCCAACTATGGCTACACCTTC. The whole variable domain, remainder taken from reference TRBV5-4 and TRBJ1-2, is ETGVTQSPTHLIKTRGQQVTLRCSSQSGHNTVSWYQQALGQGPQFIFQYYREEENGRGNFPPRFSGLQFPNYSSELNVNALELDDSALYLCASSLEGTRSNYGYTFGSGTRLTVV.

This rearrangement joins TRBV6-5 to TRBJ1-1; D remains ambiguous. From germline, CDR1 is MNHEY and CDR2 SVGAGI. Trimming took 5 bases from V and 3 from J, leaving 10 bases between them. This CDR3 comprises 13 residues. The CDR3 coding sequence is TGTGCCAGCAGTACCTCCTGGGACACTGAAGCTTTCTTT. Its translation: CASSTSWDTEAFF.

The chain employs TRBV18 and TRBJ1-6; D is ambiguous. The CDR3 spans 14 residues. The V gene lost 1 base and the J gene lost 7 bases, with 8 bases spanning the gap. Germline V gene lookup returns CDR1 KGHSH and CDR2 LQKENI. CDR3 coding DNA: TGTGCCAGCTCACCACAGGGTAGCAATTCACCCCTCCACTTT. Its protein is CASSPQGSNSPLHF.

This clone was recorded many times. The chain joins TRBV24-1 to TRBJ2-7; D assignment may be TRBD1 or TRBD2 (5 bases each). Germline V gives CDR1 KGHDR, CDR2 SFDVKD. The CDR3 totals 15 residues. Trimming left V 3 bases short and J 0 bases short, with 11 bases between. CDR3 nucleotide sequence: TGTGCCACCAGTGATGGGGGTAGAGGCTCCTACGAGCAGTACTTC. It translates to CATSDGGRGSYEQYF.

The chain uses TRBV5-1 and TRBJ2-1, with 13 bases lining up with TRBD2. This CDR3 has 17 amino acids. Germline lookup yields CDR1 SGHRS and CDR2 YFSETQ. Losses at the gene ends were 2 bases for V and 8 bases for J; bases not matched to a gene: 10. The CDR3 loop reads CASSFTGTSGMRDEQFF. The CDR3 DNA follows: TGCGCCAGCAGCTTCACCGGGACTAGCGGGATGCGTGATGAGCAGTTCTTC.

V and J are TRBV30 and TRBJ2-2, with 8 bases matching TRBD1. Trimming at V came to 3 bases and at J to 3 bases, leaving 9 bases not matched to a gene. The CDR3 loop spans 16 amino acids. Germline V lookup: CDR1 GTSNPN, CDR2 SVGIG (reference sequence). Written as DNA, the CDR3 is TGTGCCTGGAGAGAGGACAGGGTGGGGGACACCGGGGAGCTGTTTTTT. Protein sequence: CAWREDRVGDTGELFF. Looking up the rest from reference TRBV30 and TRBJ2-2 gives the full variable domain: SQTIHQWPATLVQPVGSPLSLECTVEGTSNPNLYWYRQAAGRGLQLLFYSVGIGQISSEVPQNLSASRPQDRQFILSSKKLLLSDSGFYLCAWREDRVGDTGELFFGEGSRLTVL.

The chain joins TRBV7-2 to TRBJ1-2; perhaps TRBD1 as D (6 bases). Trimming shortened V by 4 bases and J by 4 bases, and 13 bases separated the two germline ends. The CDR3 spans 14 residues. Germline CDR1 and CDR2: SGHTA and FQGNSA. The CDR3 DNA reads TGTGCCAGCAGCTCAAACAGGGATCCCTATGGCTACACCTTC. Amino acid sequence: CASSSNRDPYGYTF. The entire variable domain, with the rest obtained from reference TRBV7-2 and TRBJ1-2, is as follows: GAGVSQSPSNKVTEKGKDVELRCDPISGHTALYWYRQSLGQGLEFLIYFQGNSAPDKSGLPSDRFSAERTGGSVSTLTIQRTQQEDSAVYLCASSSNRDPYGYTFGSGTRLTVV.

V usage is TRBV3-1 (or the pseudogene TRBV3-2) and J usage is TRBJ2-7, with D uncertain. Trimming took 4 bases from V and 5 from J, leaving 15 bases between them. Germline V gene sequence: CDR1 LGHDT, CDR2 YNNKEL (reference sequence). This CDR3 comprises 14 residues. CDR3 coding DNA: TGTGCCAGCAGCCGGGTTTGGGGTACTAACGAGCAGTACTTC. Amino acid sequence: CASSRVWGTNEQYF.

The J gene is TRBJ1-1, the V gene TRBV2; D is ambiguous. The CDR3 extends over 14 amino acids. Germline values: CDR1 SNHLY, CDR2 FYNNEI. Trimming stripped 4 bases from V and 1 base from J, with 10 bases between. The CDR3 DNA reads as TGTGCCAGCAGTGCTTACATGGCGAACACTGAAGCTTTCTTT. This encodes CASSAYMANTEAFF.

This clone was seen only once. This chain connects TRBV2 to TRBJ1-2; 9 nucleotides line up with TRBD1. V gave up 0 bases and J gave up 8 bases; unmatched junction bases: 10. The germline V gene has CDR1 SNHLY and CDR2 FYNNEI. The CDR3 totals 16 residues. The CDR3 sequence: CASSEAGTGPKGGYTF. CDR3 bases: TGTGCCAGCAGTGAAGCCGGGACAGGGCCTAAGGGGGGCTACACCTTC. The full variable domain, its missing parts supplied by reference TRBV2 and TRBJ1-2, is EPEVTQTPSHQVTQMGQEVILRCVPISNHLYFYWYRQILGQKVEFLVSFYNNEISEKSEIFDDQFSVERPDGSNFTLKIRSTKLEDSAMYFCASSEAGTGPKGGYTFGSGTRLTVV.

The chain carries TRBV20-1 and TRBJ2-7, with D hard to call. The CDR3 spans 13 residues. V lost 3 bases, J lost 3 bases, and 12 bases lay in between. From germline, CDR1 is DFQATT and CDR2 SNEGSKA (reference sequence). The CDR3 DNA is TGCAGTGCTAGTTGGTCTAGGAGCTACGAGCAGTACTTC. Translated, it gives CSASWSRSYEQYF.